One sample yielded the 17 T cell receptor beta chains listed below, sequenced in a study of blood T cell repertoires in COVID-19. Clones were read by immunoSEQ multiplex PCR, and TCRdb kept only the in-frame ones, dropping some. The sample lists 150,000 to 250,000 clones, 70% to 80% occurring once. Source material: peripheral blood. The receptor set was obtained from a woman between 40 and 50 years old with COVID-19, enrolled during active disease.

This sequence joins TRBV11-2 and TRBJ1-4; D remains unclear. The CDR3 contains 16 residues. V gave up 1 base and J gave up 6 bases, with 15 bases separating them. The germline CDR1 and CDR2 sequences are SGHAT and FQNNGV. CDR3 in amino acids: CASSLGLGSSDEKLFF. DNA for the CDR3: TGTGCCAGCAGCTTAGGATTGGGCTCCTCTGATGAAAAACTGTTTTTT.

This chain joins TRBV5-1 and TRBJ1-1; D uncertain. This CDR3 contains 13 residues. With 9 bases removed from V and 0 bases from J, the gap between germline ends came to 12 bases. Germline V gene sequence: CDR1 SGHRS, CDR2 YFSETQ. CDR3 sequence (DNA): TGCGCCACCACGGGAGATTTGAACACTGAAGCTTTCTTT. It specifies CATTGDLNTEAFF. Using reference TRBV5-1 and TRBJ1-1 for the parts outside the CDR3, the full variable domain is KAGVTQTPRYLIKTRGQQVTLSCSPISGHRSVSWYQQTPGQGLQFLFEYFSETQRNKGNFPGRFSGRQFSNSRSEMNVSTLELGDSALYLCATTGDLNTEAFFGQGTRLTVV.

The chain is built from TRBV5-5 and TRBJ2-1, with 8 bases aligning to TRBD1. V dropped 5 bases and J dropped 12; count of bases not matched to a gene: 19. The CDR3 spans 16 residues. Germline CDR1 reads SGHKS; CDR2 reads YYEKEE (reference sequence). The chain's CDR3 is CASSFQFTGTGKRQFF. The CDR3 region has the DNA TGTGCCAGCAGTTTTCAGTTTACCGGGACAGGTAAGCGGCAGTTCTTC. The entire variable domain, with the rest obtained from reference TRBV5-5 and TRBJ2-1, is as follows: DAGVTQSPTHLIKTRGQQVTLRCSPISGHKSVSWYQQVLGQGPQFIFQYYEKEERGRGNFPDRFSARQFPNYSSELNVNALLLGDSALYLCASSFQFTGTGKRQFFGPGTRLTVL.

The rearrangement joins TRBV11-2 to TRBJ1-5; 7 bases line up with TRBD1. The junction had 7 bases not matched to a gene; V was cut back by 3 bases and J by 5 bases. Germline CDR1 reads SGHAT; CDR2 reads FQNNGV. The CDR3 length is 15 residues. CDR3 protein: CASSLFTGADQPQHF. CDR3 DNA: TGTGCCAGCAGCTTGTTTACAGGGGCAGATCAGCCCCAGCATTTT. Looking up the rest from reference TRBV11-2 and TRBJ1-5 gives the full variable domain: EAGVAQSPRYKIIEKRQSVAFWCNPISGHATLYWYQQILGQGPKLLIQFQNNGVVDDSQLPKDRFSAERLKGVDSTLKIQPAKLEDSAVYLCASSLFTGADQPQHFGDGTRLSIL.

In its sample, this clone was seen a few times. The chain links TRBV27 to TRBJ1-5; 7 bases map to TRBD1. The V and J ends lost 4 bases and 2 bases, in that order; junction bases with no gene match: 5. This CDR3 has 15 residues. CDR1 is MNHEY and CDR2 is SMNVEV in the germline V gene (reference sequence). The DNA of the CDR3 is TGTGCCAGCAGTTGGACAGGAGTACGCAATCAGCCCCAGCATTTT. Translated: CASSWTGVRNQPQHF.

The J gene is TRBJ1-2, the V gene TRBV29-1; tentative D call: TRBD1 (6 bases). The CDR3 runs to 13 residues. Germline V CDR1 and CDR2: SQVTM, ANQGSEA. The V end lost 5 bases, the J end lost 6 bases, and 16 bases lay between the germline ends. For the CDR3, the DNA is TGCAGCGTTCAGAGCCAGGGGAGGGATGGCTACACCTTC. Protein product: CSVQSQGRDGYTF.

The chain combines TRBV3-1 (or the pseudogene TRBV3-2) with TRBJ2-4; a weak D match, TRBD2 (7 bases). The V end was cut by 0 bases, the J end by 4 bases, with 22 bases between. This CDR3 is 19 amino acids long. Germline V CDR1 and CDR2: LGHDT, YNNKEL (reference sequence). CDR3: CASSQDRGKSGGVKNIQYF. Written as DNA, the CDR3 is TGTGCCAGCAGCCAAGATCGGGGTAAATCGGGGGGCGTGAAAAACATTCAGTACTTC.

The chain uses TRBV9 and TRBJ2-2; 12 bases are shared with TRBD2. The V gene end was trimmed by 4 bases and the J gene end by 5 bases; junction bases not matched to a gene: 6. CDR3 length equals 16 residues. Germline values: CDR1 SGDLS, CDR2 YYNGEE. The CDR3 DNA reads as TGTGCCAGCAGCCCCGGGACTAGCGGGCGGACCGGGGAGCTGTTTTTT. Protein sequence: CASSPGTSGRTGELFF.

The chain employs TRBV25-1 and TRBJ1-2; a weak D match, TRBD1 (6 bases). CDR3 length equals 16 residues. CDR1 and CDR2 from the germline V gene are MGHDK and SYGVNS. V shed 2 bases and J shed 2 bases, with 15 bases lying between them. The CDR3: CASSEGGGGPNYGYTF. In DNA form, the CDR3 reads TGTGCCAGCAGTGAAGGTGGCGGGGGCCCCAACTATGGCTACACCTTC.

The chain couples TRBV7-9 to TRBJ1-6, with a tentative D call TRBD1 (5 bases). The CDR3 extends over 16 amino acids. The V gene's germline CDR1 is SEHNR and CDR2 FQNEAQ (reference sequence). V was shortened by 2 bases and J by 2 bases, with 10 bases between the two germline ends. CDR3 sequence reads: CASSLSGGTYNSPLHF. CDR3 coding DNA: TGTGCCAGCAGCTTAAGTGGGGGGACCTATAATTCACCCCTCCACTTT.

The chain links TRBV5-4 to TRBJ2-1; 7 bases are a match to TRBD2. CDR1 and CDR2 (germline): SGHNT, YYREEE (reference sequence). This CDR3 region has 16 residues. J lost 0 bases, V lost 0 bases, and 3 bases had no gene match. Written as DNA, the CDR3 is TGTGCCAGCAGCTTGGTGGGCGGGAGCTCCTACAATGAGCAGTTCTTC. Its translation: CASSLVGGSSYNEQFF.

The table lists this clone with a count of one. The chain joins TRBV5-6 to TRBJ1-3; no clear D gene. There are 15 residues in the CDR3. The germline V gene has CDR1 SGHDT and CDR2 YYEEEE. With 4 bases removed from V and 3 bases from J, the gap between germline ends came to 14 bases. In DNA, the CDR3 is TGTGCCAGCAGCGCGACGACTGTGTTTGGAAACACCATATATTTT. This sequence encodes CASSATTVFGNTIYF. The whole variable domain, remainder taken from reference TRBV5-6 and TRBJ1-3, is DAGVTQSPTHLIKTRGQQVTLRCSPKSGHDTVSWYQQALGQGPQFIFQYYEEEERQRGNFPDRFSGHQFPNYSSELNVNALLLGDSALYLCASSATTVFGNTIYFGEGSWLTVV.

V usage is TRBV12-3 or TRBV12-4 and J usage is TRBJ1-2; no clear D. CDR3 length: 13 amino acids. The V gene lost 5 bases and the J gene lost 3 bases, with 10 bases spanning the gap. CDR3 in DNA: TGTGCCAGCAGTCCACAGAGGGACTATGGCTACACCTTC. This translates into CASSPQRDYGYTF.

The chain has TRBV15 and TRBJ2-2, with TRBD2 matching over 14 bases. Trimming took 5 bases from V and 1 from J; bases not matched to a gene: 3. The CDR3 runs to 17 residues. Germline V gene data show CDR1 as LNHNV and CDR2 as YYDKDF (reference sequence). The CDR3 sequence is CATSGGTSGGNTGELFF. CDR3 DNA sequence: TGTGCCACCAGCGGGGGGACTAGCGGGGGGAACACCGGGGAGCTGTTTTTT.

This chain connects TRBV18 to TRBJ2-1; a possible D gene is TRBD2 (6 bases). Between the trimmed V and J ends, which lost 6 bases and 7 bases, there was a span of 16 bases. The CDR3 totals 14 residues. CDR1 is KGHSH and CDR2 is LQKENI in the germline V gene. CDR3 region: CASSHKARGNEQFF. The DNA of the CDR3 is TGTGCCAGCTCCCACAAGGCCCGGGGGAATGAGCAGTTCTTC.

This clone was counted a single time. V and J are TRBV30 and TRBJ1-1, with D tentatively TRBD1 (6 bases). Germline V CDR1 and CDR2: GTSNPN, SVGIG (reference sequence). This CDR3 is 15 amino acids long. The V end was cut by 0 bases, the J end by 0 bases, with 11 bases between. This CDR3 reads CAWSVTGHMNTEAFF. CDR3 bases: TGTGCCTGGAGTGTGACAGGACACATGAACACTGAAGCTTTCTTT.

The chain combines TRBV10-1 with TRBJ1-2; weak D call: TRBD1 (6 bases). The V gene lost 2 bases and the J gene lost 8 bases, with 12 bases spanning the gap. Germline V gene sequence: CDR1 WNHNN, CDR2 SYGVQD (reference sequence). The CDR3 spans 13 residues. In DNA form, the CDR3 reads TGCGCCAGCAGTGAGGCAGGGGCTCGGGGCTACACCTTC. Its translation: CASSEAGARGYTF.